This T cell receptor (beta chain) was documented in a study of graft-versus-host responses after intestinal transplantation. On the study more broadly: After anti-thymocyte globulin induction, recipients took tacrolimus and steroids for approximately 3 years. General study points: Recipient marrow contained GvH clones, some of which appeared first in ileum or blood.

Points on this clone: Its specificity is not known.

The table came from immunoSEQ multiplex PCR; TCRdb's copy has only in-frame clones and leaves some out. Among around 100,000 clones listed, 90% to 95% were seen once. Germline V gene lookup returns CDR1 GTSNPN and CDR2 SVGIG (reference sequence). V was clipped by 6 bases and J by 1 base; unmatched bases: 4. The CDR3 is 13 residues long. The sequencing used unstimulated CD8+ T cells sorted from spleen or lymph node cells, collected before transplant. This clonotype was sampled from a human donor who was the organ donor for an intestinal transplant. This chain connects TRBV30 to TRBJ2-3, with 7 bases fitting TRBD2. The CDR3 region is CACERGRTDTQYF. CDR3 DNA: TGTGCCTGCGAGCGGGGACGCACAGATACGCAGTATTTT.